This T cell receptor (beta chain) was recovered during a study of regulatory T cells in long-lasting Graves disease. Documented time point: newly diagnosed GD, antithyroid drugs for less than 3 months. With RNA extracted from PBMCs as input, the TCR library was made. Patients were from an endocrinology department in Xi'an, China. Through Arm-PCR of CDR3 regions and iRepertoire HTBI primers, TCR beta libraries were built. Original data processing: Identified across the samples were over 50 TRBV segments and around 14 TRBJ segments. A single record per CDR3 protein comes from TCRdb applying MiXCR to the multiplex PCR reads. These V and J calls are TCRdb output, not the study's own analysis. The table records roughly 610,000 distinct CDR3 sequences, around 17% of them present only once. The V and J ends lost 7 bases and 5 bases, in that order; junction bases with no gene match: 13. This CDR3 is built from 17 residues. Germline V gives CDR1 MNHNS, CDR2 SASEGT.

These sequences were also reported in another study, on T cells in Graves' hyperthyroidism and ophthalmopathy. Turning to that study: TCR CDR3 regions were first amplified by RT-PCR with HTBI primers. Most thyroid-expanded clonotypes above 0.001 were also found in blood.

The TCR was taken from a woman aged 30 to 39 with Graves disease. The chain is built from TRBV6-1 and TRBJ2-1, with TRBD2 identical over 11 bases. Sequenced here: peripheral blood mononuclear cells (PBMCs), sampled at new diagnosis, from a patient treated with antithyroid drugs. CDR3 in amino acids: CASTGSGRARGNNEQFF. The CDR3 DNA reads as TGTGCCAGCACCGGTAGCGGGAGGGCCCGGGGAAACAATGAGCAGTTCTTC.